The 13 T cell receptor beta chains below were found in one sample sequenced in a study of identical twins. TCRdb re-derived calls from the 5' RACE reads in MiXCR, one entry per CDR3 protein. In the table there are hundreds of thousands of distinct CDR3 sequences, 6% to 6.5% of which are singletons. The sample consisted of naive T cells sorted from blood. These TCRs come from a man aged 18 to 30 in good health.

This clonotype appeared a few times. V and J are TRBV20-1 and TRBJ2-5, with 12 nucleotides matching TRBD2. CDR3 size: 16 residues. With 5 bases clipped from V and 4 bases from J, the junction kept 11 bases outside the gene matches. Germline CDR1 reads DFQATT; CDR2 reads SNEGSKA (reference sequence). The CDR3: CSARPTSGRWGETQYF. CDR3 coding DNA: TGCAGTGCTCGACCAACTAGCGGGAGGTGGGGAGAGACCCAGTACTTC.

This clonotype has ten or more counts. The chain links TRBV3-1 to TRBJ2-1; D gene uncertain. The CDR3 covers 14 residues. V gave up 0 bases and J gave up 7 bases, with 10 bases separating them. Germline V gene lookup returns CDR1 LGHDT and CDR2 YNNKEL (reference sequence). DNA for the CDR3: TGTGCCAGCAGCCAAGATCCTAGTTCAAATGAGCAGTTCTTC. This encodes CASSQDPSSNEQFF.

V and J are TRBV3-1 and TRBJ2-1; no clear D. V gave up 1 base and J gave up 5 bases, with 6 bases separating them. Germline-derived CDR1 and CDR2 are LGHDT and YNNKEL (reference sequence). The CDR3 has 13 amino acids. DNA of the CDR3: TGTGCCAGCAGCCAAGTGCTTAACAATGAGCAGTTCTTC. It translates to CASSQVLNNEQFF.

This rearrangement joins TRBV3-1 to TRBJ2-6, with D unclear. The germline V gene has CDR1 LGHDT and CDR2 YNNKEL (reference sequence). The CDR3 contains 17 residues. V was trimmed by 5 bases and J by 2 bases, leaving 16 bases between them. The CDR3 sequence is CASSTPVKSTGANVLTF. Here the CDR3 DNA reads TGTGCCAGCAGCACGCCGGTTAAGAGTACTGGGGCCAACGTCCTGACTTTC. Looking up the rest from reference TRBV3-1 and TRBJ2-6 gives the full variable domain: DTAVSQTPKYLVTQMGNDKSIKCEQNLGHDTMYWYKQDSKKFLKIMFSYNNKELIINETVPNRFSPKSPDKAHLNLHINSLELGDSAVYFCASSTPVKSTGANVLTFGAGSRLTVL.

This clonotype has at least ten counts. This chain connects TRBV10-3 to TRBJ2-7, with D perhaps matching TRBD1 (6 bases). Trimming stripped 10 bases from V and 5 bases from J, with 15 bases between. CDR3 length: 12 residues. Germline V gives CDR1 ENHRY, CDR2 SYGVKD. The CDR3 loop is CATRPPGDEQYF. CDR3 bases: TGTGCCACCCGGCCCCCAGGGGACGAGCAGTACTTC.

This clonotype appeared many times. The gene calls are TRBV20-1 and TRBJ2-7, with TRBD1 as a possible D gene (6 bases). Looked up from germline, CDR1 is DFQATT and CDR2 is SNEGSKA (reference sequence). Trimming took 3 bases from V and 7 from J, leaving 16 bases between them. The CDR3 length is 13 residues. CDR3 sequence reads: CSASPTEGGEQYV. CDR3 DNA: TGCAGTGCTAGCCCCACCGAAGGGGGAGAGCAGTACGTC.

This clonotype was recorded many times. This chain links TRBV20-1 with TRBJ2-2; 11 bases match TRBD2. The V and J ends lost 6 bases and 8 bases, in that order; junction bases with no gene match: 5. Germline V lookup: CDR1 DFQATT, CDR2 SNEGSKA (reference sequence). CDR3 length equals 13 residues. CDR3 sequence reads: CSALTSGTGELFF. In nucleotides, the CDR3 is TGCAGTGCCCTGACTAGCGGGACTGGGGAGCTGTTTTTT.

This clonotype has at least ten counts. CDR3 region: CSPDNNRDYFGCQHEQYV. The CDR3 region has the DNA TGCAGCCCGGACAACAACCGGGACTATTTCGGTTGTCAGCACGAGCAGTACGTC. This rearrangement joins TRBV29-1 to TRBJ2-7, with 7 bases aligning to TRBD2. The CDR3 covers 18 residues. From germline, CDR1 is SQVTM and CDR2 ANQGSEA. Trimming took 8 bases from V and 5 from J; bases not matched to a gene: 27.

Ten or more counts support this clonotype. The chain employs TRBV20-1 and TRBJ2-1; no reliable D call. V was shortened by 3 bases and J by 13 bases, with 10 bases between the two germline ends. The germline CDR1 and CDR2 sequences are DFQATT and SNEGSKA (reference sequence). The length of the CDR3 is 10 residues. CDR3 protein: CSASTTKQFF. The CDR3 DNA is TGCAGTGCTAGTACAACAAAACAGTTCTTC.

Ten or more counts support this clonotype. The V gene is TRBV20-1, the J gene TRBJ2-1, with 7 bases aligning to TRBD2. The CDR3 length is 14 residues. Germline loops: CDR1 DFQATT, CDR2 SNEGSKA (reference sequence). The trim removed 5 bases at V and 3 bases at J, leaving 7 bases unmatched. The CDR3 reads CSASPLAVYNEQFF. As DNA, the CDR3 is TGCAGTGCTTCTCCCCTAGCGGTCTACAATGAGCAGTTCTTC.

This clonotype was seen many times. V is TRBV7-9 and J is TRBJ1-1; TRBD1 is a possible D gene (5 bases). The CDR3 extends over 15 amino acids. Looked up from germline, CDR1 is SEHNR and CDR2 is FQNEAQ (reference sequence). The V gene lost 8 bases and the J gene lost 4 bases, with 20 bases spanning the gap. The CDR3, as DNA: TGTGCCAGCTCAGGTAGTGACGGGGGTTTCACTGAAGCTTTCTTT. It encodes CASSGSDGGFTEAFF.

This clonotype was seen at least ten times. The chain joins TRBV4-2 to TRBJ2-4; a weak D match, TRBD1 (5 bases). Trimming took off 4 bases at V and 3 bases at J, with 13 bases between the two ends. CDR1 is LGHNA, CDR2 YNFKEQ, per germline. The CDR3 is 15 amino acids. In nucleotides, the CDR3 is TGTGCCAGCAGCCTAGAGACAGACCACAAAAACATTCAGTACTTC. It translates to CASSLETDHKNIQYF.

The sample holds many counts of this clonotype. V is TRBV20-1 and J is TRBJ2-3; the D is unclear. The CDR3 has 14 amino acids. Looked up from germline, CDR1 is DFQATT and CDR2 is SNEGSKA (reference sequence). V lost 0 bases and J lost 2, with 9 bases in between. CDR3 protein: CSARDPLSTDTQYF. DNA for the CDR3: TGCAGTGCTAGAGACCCCCTATCCACAGATACGCAGTATTTT.